Below, 12 T cell receptor beta chains from the same sample are listed, as sequenced in a study of human T cells and chemical hapten exposure. TCRdb re-called the RACE reads with MiXCR, one entry per CDR3 protein. The table lists fewer than 50,000 distinct CDR3 sequences, over 3.5% of them singletons. Specified time point: patch test 1, 2 weeks after DPC sensitization. Treatment meaning: therapeutic diphenylcyclopropenone sensitization with weekly scalp DPC. Someone pulled total RNA out of unfractionated whole blood. The source was whole blood, collected in connection with sensitization to the hapten diphenylcyclopropenone (DPC). The receptors stem from a man aged 50 to 59 with alopecia areata. Some clones in this sample may be carry-over from other donors' samples.

This clonotype was detected ten times or more. J is TRBJ2-7 and V is TRBV3-1; D is possibly TRBD2 (5 bases). Germline V gives CDR1 LGHDT, CDR2 YNNKEL (reference sequence). CDR3 length: 14 residues. Trimming left V 8 bases short and J 6 bases short, with 20 bases between. CDR3 DNA sequence: TGTGCCAGCTCGAGGAGACCGGACGGGGTCGAGCAGTACTTC. It translates to CASSRRPDGVEQYF.

This clonotype appeared many times. The genes are TRBV29-1 and TRBJ2-3, with 7 bases matching TRBD2. Germline V gives CDR1 SQVTM, CDR2 ANQGSEA. V dropped 3 bases and J dropped 1; count of bases not matched to a gene: 4. There are 14 residues in the CDR3. The CDR3 loop reads CSVEGAGGTDTQYF. DNA of the CDR3: TGCAGCGTTGAGGGTGCGGGGGGCACAGATACGCAGTATTTT.

This clonotype has a count of ten or more. The chain carries TRBV27 and TRBJ2-5; 12 positions agree with TRBD2. CDR3 length equals 13 residues. In germline, CDR1 is MNHEY, CDR2 SMNVEV (reference sequence). The ends lost 4 bases at V and 13 bases at J; junction bases unmatched: 7. CDR3 region: CASSWTSGTQWYF. DNA of the CDR3: TGTGCCAGCAGTTGGACTAGCGGGACTCAGTGGTACTTC.

This clonotype was detected many times. CDR3 loop: CASSFGTGGGQPQHF. As DNA, the CDR3 is TGTGCCAGCAGTTTTGGGACAGGGGGTGGTCAGCCCCAGCATTTT. This sequence joins TRBV6-2 or TRBV6-3 and TRBJ1-5; 11 nucleotides agree with TRBD1. The V gene's germline CDR1 is MNHEY and CDR2 SVGEGT. The length of the CDR3 is 15 residues. The J segment lost 6 bases and the V segment lost 4 bases, leaving 5 bases of the junction unmatched.

This clonotype was observed many times. The chain recombines TRBV19 with TRBJ1-5, with unresolved D. The germline V gene encodes CDR1 LNHDA and CDR2 SQIVND (reference sequence). Trimming pared 6 bases from V and 1 base from J, leaving 16 bases between. The CDR3 is 16 amino acids. CDR3 DNA: TGTGCCAGTAGACCCGGTTCATTTTTAAGCAATCAGCCCCAGCATTTT. Its translation: CASRPGSFLSNQPQHF.

This clonotype was detected many times. The rearrangement links TRBV4-1 to TRBJ1-2; maybe TRBD1 (5 bases). V shed 0 bases and J shed 0 bases, with 8 bases lying between them. This CDR3 comprises 15 residues. The germline gives CDR1 MGHRA, CDR2 YSYEKL. CDR3 residues: CASSQEQQANYGYTF. CDR3 bases: TGCGCCAGCAGCCAAGAACAACAGGCTAACTATGGCTACACCTTC.

The chain uses TRBV11-2 and TRBJ2-7; D is perhaps TRBD1 or TRBD2 (5 bases each). The CDR3 totals 14 residues. V was clipped by 3 bases and J by 5 bases, with 14 bases between them. CDR1 SGHAT and CDR2 FQNNGV come from the germline V gene. The CDR3 DNA follows: TGTGCCAGCAGCTTCCCGGGGCAAACCCACGAGCAGTACTTC. It encodes CASSFPGQTHEQYF.

This clonotype has ten or more counts. The chain links TRBV29-1 to TRBJ2-7; 9 nucleotides align to TRBD1. The CDR3 runs to 12 residues. Losses at the gene ends were 5 bases for V and 3 bases for J; bases not matched to a gene: 2. Germline V gene data show CDR1 as SQVTM and CDR2 as ANQGSEA. Here the CDR3 DNA reads TGCAGCGTTAGACAGGGGGTCTACGAGCAGTACTTC. Translation: CSVRQGVYEQYF.

This clonotype appeared many times. The V gene is TRBV29-1, the J gene TRBJ2-1; D is unresolved. Per germline, CDR1 SQVTM and CDR2 ANQGSEA. The CDR3 has 13 amino acids. V shed 3 bases and J shed 4 bases, with 10 bases lying between them. The DNA for the CDR3 is TGCAGCGTTGATTCCCTGGGATACAATGAGCAGTTCTTC. Its translation: CSVDSLGYNEQFF.

In its sample, this clonotype was seen many times. In DNA, the CDR3 is TGTGCCTGGACCGTTTCGCGATCTGATACGCAGTATTTT. Its translation is CAWTVSRSDTQYF. The chain joins TRBV30 to TRBJ2-3, with D uncertain. The ends were cut back, 4 bases at V and 6 bases at J, with 14 bases in the middle. The CDR3 has 13 amino acids. Germline values: CDR1 GTSNPN, CDR2 SVGIG (reference sequence).

The chain's CDR3 is CATSERTRNQPQHF. CDR3 DNA sequence: TGTGCCACCAGTGAGAGGACGAGGAATCAGCCCCAGCATTTT. V and J are TRBV24-1 and TRBJ1-5; the D is unclear. This CDR3 contains 14 residues. The germline V and J ends were trimmed by 4 bases and 4 bases, with 10 bases remaining between them. CDR1 and CDR2 (germline): KGHDR, SFDVKD.

This clonotype was recorded at least ten times. The chain uses TRBV9 and TRBJ2-1, with D perhaps given as TRBD1 or TRBD2 (6 bases each). The CDR3 loop spans 18 amino acids. V was pared by 4 bases and J by 2 bases, with 22 bases between. Germline-derived CDR1 and CDR2 are SGDLS and YYNGEE. The CDR3 loop is CASSPRSGRDTPYNEQFF. CDR3 nucleotide sequence: TGTGCCAGCAGCCCTCGCTCGGGGCGGGACACCCCCTACAATGAGCAGTTCTTC.